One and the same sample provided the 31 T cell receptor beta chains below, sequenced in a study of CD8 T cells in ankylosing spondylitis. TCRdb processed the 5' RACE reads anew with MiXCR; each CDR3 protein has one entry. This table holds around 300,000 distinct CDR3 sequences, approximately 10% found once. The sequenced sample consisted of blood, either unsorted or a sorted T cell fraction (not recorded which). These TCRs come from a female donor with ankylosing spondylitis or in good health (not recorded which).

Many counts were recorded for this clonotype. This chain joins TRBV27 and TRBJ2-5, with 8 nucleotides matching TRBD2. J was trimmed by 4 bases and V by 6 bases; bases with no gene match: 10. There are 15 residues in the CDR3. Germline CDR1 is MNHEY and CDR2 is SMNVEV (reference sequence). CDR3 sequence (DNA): TGTGCCAGCAGCCTACTACCCAGCGGGGGAGAGACCCAGTACTTC. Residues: CASSLLPSGGETQYF.

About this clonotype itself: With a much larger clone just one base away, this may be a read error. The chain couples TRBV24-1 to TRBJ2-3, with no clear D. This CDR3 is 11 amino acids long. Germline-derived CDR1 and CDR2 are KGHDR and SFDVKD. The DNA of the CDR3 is TGTGCCACCGGGAATAGGGATACGCAGTGTTTT. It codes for CATGNRDTQCF.

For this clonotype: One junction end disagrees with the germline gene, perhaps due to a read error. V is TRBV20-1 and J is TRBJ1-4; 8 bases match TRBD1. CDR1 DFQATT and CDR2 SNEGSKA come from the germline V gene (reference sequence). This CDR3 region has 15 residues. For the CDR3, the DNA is TGCAGTGCCCCCGGTCAGGGGGCAGGGGAGGAAAAACCGTTTTTT. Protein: CSAPGQGAGEEKPFF.

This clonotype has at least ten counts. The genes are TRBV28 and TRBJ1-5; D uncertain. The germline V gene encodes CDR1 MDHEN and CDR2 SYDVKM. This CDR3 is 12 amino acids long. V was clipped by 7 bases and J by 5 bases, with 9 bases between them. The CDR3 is CASTPQDQPQHF. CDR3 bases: TGTGCCAGCACTCCCCAAGATCAGCCCCAGCATTTT.

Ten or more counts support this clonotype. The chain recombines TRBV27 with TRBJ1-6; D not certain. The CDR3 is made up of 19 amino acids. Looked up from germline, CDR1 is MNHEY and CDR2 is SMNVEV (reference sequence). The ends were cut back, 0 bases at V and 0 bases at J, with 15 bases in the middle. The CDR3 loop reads CASSLSRLTGSSYNSPLHF. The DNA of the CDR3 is TGTGCCAGCAGTTTATCGAGGCTGACGGGGAGCTCCTATAATTCACCCCTCCACTTT.

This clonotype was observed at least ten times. DNA of the CDR3: TGCGCCAGCAGCCAACGGACAGGGGGCTATGAAAAACTGTTTTTT. As protein: CASSQRTGGYEKLFF. The rearrangement links TRBV4-3 to TRBJ1-4; 11 bases fit TRBD1. The CDR3 spans 15 residues. Germline V CDR1 and CDR2: LGHNA, YSLEER. Trimming at V came to 2 bases and at J to 6 bases, leaving 2 bases not matched to a gene.

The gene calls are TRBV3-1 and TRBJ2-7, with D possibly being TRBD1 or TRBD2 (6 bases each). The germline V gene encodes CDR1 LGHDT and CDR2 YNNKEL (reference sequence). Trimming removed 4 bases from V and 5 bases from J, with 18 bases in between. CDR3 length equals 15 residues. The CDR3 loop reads CASSPLTGATHEQYF. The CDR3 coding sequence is TGTGCCAGCAGCCCTCTAACGGGGGCTACCCACGAGCAGTACTTC.

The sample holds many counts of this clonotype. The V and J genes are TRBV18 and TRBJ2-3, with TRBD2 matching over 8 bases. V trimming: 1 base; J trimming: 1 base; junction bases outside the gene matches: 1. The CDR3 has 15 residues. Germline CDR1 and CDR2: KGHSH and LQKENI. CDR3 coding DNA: TGTGCCAGCTCACCACGAGCGGGGGGCACAGATACGCAGTATTTT. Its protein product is CASSPRAGGTDTQYF.

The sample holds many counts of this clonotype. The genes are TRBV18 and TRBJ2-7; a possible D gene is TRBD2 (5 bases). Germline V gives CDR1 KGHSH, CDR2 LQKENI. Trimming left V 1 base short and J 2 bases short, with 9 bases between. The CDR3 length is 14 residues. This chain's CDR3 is CASSPLGITYEQYF. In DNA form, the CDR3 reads TGTGCCAGCTCACCACTCGGGATAACCTACGAGCAGTACTTC.

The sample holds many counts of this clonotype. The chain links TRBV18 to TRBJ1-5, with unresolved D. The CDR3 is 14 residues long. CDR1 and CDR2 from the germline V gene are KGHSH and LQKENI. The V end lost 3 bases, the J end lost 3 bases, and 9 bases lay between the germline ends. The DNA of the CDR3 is TGTGCCAGCTCACCCCGGGAATCCAATCAGCCCCAGCATTTT. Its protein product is CASSPRESNQPQHF.

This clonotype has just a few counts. In nucleotides, the CDR3 is TGTGCCAGCAGTTTCGACCCGGGACAGGGATCCTACGAGCAGTACTTC. This sequence encodes CASSFDPGQGSYEQYF. The chain links TRBV6-2 or TRBV6-3 to TRBJ2-7; 9 bases map to TRBD1. Germline V lookup: CDR1 MNHEY, CDR2 SVGEGT. The CDR3 covers 16 residues. V was clipped by 4 bases and J by 1 base; unmatched bases: 8.

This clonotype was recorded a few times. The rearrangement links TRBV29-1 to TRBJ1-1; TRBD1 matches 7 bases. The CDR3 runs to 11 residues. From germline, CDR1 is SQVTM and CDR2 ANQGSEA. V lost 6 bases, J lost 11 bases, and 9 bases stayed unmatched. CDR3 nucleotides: TGCAGCGTACAGGGGTGGTTTGGGGCTTTCTTT. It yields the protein CSVQGWFGAFF.

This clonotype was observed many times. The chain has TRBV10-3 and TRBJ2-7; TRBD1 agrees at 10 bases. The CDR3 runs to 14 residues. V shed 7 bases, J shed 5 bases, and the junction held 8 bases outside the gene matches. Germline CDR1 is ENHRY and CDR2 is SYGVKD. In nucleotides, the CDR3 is TGTGCCATCAACTCCGGGACAGGGGTCAACGAGCAGTACTTC. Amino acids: CAINSGTGVNEQYF.

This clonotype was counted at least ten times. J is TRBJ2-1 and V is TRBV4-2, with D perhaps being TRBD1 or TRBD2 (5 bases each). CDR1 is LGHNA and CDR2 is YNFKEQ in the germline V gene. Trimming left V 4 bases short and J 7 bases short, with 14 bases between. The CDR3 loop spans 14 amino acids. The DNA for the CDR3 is TGTGCCAGCAGCCTCGGGACCTACGGGAATGAGCAGTTCTTC. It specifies CASSLGTYGNEQFF.

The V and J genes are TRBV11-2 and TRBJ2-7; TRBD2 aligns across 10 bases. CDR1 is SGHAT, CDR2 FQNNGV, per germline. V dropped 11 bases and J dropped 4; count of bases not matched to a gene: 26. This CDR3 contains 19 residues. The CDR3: CAFCLRLRGLAGEKYEQYF. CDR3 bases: TGTGCCTTCTGCTTACGACTGCGAGGTCTAGCGGGAGAAAAGTACGAGCAGTACTTC.

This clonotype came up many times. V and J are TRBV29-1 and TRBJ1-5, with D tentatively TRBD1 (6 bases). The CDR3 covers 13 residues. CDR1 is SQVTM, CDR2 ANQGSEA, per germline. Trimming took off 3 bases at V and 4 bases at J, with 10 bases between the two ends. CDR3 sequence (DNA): TGCAGCGTTGAGGGACAAGGAAATCAGCCCCAGCATTTT. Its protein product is CSVEGQGNQPQHF.

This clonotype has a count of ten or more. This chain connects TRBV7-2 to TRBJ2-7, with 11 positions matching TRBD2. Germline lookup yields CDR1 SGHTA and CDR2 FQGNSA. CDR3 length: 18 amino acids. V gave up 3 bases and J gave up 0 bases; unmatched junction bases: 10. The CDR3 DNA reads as TGTGCCAGCAGCTTGCGACATCAGACTAGCGGGATCTCCTACGAGCAGTACTTC. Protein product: CASSLRHQTSGISYEQYF.

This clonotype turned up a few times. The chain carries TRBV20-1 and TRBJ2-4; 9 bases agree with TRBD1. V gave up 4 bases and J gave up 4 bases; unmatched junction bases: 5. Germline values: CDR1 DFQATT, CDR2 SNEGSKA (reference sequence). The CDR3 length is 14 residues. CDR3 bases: TGCAGTGCTATCTCGGGACAGGGAAAAAACATTCAGTACTTC. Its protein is CSAISGQGKNIQYF.

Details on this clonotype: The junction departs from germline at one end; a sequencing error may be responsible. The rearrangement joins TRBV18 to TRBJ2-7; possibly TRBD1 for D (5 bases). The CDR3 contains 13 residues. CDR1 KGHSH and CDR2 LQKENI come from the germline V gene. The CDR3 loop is CSSSVERGHEQYF. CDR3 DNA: TGTTCCAGCTCCGTCGAAAGGGGCCACGAGCAGTACTTC.

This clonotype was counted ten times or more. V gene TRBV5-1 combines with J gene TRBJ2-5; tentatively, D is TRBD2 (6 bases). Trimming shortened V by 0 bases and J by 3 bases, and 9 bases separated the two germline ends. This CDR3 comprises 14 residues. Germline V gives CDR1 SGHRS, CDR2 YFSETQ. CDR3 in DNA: TGCGCCAGCAGCTTGGCGGCGGGGAAAGAGACCCAGTACTTC. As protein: CASSLAAGKETQYF. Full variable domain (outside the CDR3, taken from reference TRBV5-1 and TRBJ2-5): KAGVTQTPRYLIKTRGQQVTLSCSPISGHRSVSWYQQTPGQGLQFLFEYFSETQRNKGNFPGRFSGRQFSNSRSEMNVSTLELGDSALYLCASSLAAGKETQYFGPGTRLLVL.

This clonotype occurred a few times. The CDR3 protein is CASSLTSGGNNEQFF. The CDR3 DNA follows: TGTGCCAGCAGCCTGACTAGCGGGGGGAACAATGAGCAGTTCTTC. The chain links TRBV7-2 to TRBJ2-1; 13 positions match TRBD2. CDR1 SGHTA and CDR2 FQGNSA come from the germline V gene. The CDR3 covers 15 residues. Unmatched junction bases numbered 3, after V lost 5 bases and J lost 5 bases.

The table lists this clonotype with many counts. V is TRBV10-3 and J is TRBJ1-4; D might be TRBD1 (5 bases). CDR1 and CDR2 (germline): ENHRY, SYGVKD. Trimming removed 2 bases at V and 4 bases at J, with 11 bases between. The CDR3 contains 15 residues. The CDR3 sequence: CAISEQGTLNEKLFF. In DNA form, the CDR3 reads TGTGCCATCAGTGAGCAAGGGACCCTTAATGAAAAACTGTTTTTT.

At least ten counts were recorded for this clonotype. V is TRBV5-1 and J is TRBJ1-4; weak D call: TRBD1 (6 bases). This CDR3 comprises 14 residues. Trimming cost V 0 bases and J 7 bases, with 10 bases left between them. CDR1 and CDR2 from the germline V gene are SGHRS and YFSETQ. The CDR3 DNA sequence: TGCGCCAGCAGCTTGGGCGGAGGGGGTGAAAAACTGTTTTTT. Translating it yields CASSLGGGGEKLFF.

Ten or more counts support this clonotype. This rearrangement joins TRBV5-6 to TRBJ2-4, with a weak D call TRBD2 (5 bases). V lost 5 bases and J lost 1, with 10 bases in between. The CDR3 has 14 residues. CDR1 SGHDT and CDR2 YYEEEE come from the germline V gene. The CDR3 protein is CASSWTGAKNIQYF. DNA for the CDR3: TGTGCCAGCAGTTGGACGGGGGCCAAAAACATTCAGTACTTC. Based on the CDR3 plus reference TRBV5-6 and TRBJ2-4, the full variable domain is DAGVTQSPTHLIKTRGQQVTLRCSPKSGHDTVSWYQQALGQGPQFIFQYYEEEERQRGNFPDRFSGHQFPNYSSELNVNALLLGDSALYLCASSWTGAKNIQYFGAGTRLSVL.

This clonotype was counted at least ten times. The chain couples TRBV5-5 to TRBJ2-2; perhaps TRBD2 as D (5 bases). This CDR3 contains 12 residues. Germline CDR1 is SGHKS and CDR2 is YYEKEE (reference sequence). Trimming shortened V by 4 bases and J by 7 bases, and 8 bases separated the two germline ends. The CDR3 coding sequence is TGTGCCAGCAGCCTGGACTTCGGGGAGCTGTTTTTT. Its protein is CASSLDFGELFF.

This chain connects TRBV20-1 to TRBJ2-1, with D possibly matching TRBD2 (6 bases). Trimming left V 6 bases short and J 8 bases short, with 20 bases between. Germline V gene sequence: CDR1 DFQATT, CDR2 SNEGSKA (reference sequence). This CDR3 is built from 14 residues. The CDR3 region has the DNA TGCAGTGCCCGCGGGCAGGGTGGGAGGCATGAGCAGTTCTTC. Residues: CSARGQGGRHEQFF.

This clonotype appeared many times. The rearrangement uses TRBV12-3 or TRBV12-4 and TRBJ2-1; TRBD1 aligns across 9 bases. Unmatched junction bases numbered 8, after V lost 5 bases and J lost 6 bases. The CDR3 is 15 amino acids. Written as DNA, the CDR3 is TGTGCCAGCAGTGTATCCCGGGACAGGGCCAATGAGCAGTTCTTC. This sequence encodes CASSVSRDRANEQFF.

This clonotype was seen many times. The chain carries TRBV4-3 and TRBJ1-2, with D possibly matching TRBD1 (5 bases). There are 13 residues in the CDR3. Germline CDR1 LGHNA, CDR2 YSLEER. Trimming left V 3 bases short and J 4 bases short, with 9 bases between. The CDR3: CASSQGQSYGYTF. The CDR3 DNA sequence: TGCGCCAGCAGCCAGGGGCAGAGCTATGGCTACACCTTC.

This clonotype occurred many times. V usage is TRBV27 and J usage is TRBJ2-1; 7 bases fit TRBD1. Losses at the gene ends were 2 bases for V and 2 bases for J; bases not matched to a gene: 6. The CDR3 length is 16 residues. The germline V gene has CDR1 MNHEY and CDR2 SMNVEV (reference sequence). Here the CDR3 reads CASSLNDRVTYNEQFF. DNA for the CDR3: TGTGCCAGCAGTTTAAACGACAGGGTGACCTACAATGAGCAGTTCTTC.

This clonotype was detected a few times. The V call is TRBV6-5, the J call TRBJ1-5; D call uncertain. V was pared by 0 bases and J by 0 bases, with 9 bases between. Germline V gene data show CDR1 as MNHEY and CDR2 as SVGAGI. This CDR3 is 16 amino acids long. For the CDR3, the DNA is TGTGCCAGCAGTTACTCGCTACCCAATAGCAATCAGCCCCAGCATTTT. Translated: CASSYSLPNSNQPQHF.

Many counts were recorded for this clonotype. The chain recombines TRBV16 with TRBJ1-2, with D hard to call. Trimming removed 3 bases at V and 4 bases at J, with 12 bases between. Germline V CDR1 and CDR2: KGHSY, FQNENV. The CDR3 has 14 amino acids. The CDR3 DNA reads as TGTGCCAGCAGCCAGCAAGCGGGGAGCTATGGCTACACCTTC. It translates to CASSQQAGSYGYTF.